The 3 T cell receptor beta chains presented below share a single source sample, sequenced in a study of glioma-infiltrating T cells. The iRepertoire nested amplicon-rescue multiplex PCR amplified TCR alpha and beta CDR3s from RNA. TCRdb reprocessed the multiplex PCR reads via MiXCR and lists one record per CDR3 protein. The data contain tens of thousands of distinct CDR3 sequences, about 23% of them singletons. The sequenced material came from glioma tissue, nonneoplastic brain tissue, or PBMCs (not recorded which). The receptors here all came from a human donor with low-grade glioma or glioblastoma, undergoing nonglioma brain surgery, or in good health (not recorded which).

With respect to this clonotype: The junction does not match germline at one end; this may be a read error. The J gene is TRBJ2-7, the V gene TRBV29-1; 7 nucleotides match TRBD1. Germline V gene sequence: CDR1 SQVTM, CDR2 ANQGSEA. The CDR3 extends over 14 amino acids. In DNA, the CDR3 is TGCAGGGTTGAACGGGAACAGGGGATTGGCGAGCAGTACTTC. It translates to CRVEREQGIGEQYF.

Worth noting for this clonotype: This clone may be a read error of a much larger clone one base away. The V gene is TRBV2, the J gene TRBJ1-5; a possible D gene is TRBD1 (6 bases). The CDR3 covers 16 residues. Germline lookup yields CDR1 SNHLY and CDR2 FYNNEI. CDR3 sequence reads: CASSEVGGAGNHPQHF. In DNA form, the CDR3 reads TGTGCCAGCAGTGAAGTGGGGGGGGCCGGCAATCACCCCCAGCATTTT. Supplemented by reference TRBV2 and TRBJ1-5, the full variable domain reads EPEVTQTPSHQVTQMGQEVILRCVPISNHLYFYWYRQILGQKVEFLVSFYNNEISEKSEIFDDQFSVERPDGSNFTLKIRSTKLEDSAMYFCASSEVGGAGNHPQHFGDGTRLSIL.

Many counts were recorded for this clonotype. The rearrangement joins TRBV27 to TRBJ2-7, with 11 bases identical to TRBD2. V dropped 4 bases and J dropped 1; count of bases not matched to a gene: 3. This CDR3 spans 15 amino acids. In germline, CDR1 is MNHEY, CDR2 SMNVEV (reference sequence). The CDR3 spells CASSSGLAASYEQYF. As DNA, the CDR3 is TGTGCCAGCAGTTCGGGACTAGCGGCTTCCTACGAGCAGTACTTC.